This T cell receptor (beta chain) was recovered during a study of early T cells in non-severe SARS-CoV-2 infection. The wider study: The study sequenced bulk RNA from unsorted whole blood, with chains unpaired. Findings and caveats of the study: Anti-spike CD8 responses were favored in VDJdb matching, and private and CD4 specificities were missed.

This clonotype was detected many times. What it recognizes is unknown. cDNA molecules, individually, were tagged with unique molecular identifiers. MiXCR, run by TCRdb on the 5' RACE reads, gives a single entry per CDR3 protein. The sample gives around 64,000 distinct CDR3 sequences, 10% to 15% of which show up once; around 1.4% is in the top ten. The sequence was obtained from an adult who was a healthcare worker with PCR-confirmed SARS-CoV-2 infection or an uninfected control (not recorded which). The material was whole blood, obtained at baseline.

The DNA for the CDR3 is TGTGCCAGCAGTGCGCAGTTCACCGGGGAGCTGTTTTTT. It specifies CASSAQFTGELFF. This sequence joins TRBV25-1 and TRBJ2-2; D call uncertain. Germline V gene sequence: CDR1 MGHDK, CDR2 SYGVNS. CDR3 length equals 13 residues. V was trimmed by 4 bases and J by 4 bases, leaving 7 bases between them.